This TCR beta chain emerged from a study of shared clonotypes between healthy human individuals. Assay: immunoSEQ multiplex PCR; the TCRdb copy retains only in-frame clones and omits some. The table shows about 680,000 clones, with about 90% occurring only once. In germline, CDR1 is SGHVS, CDR2 FNYEAQ. CDR3 length: 18 amino acids. V shed 1 base, J shed 3 bases, and the junction held 9 bases outside the gene matches. General study results and limits: An anticipated effect of sequencing depth on clonotype sharing among donors was recognized.

In regard to this clone: Its specificity is not known.

CD45RO-negative, CCR7-positively selected cells formed the naive CD8 fraction, excluding terminally differentiated effector memory CD45RA+ cells. The origin of this receptor is a man younger than 40 in good health. The sequenced material came from naive CD8+ T cells sorted from blood. The chain couples TRBV7-6 to TRBJ2-4, with 10 bases aligning to TRBD1. Written as DNA, the CDR3 is TGTGCCAGCAGCTTAGTCTCTGGGGGGACAGGGGTCAAAAACATTCAGTACTTC. Encoded protein: CASSLVSGGTGVKNIQYF. Variable domain in full (rest from reference TRBV7-6 and TRBJ2-4): GAGVSQSPRYKVTKRGQDVALRCDPISGHVSLYWYRQALGQGPEFLTYFNYEAQQDKSGLPNDRFSAERPEGSISTLTIQRTEQRDSAMYRCASSLVSGGTGVKNIQYFGAGTRLSVL.